This paragraph reports one TCR beta chain. Germline values: CDR1 MNHEY, CDR2 SVGEGT. The CDR3 sequence is 16 residues long. Trimming removed 6 bases from V and 2 bases from J; junction bases left unmatched: 10. A Seattle source enrolled patients during active infection and followed them longitudinally. How the authors handled the data: Quantification of nucleated cells was approximated via reference gene primer amplification. Clones were sequenced by immunoSEQ multiplex PCR, and TCRdb holds only the in-frame ones, with some missing. The D gene and trimming were derived from the DNA, and the V and J assignments and clone size from that table. The sample holds some 310,000 clones, approximately 87% seen once. The data originate from a study of blood T cell repertoires in COVID-19. Whole-study context: Researchers got acute and convalescent COVID-19 samples from the United States, Italy and Spain. PBMCs, B-cell-depleted T cells, or T cells provided the cDNA or gDNA that made up the material.

The clonotype comes from a woman under 40 with COVID-19, enrolled during active disease. The chain combines TRBV6-2 or TRBV6-3 with TRBJ1-1, with 9 bases lining up with TRBD1. The sequencing input was peripheral blood. CDR3 coding DNA: TGTGCCAGCAGCCCGCTGGACAGGGGCGCAAACACTGAAGCTTTCTTT. This sequence encodes CASSPLDRGANTEAFF.